This TCR beta chain was sequenced during a study of STAT3 mutations in large granular lymphocyte leukemia. Turning to the study itself: Immunosuppressive therapy was given to more than half of T-LGLL patients.

Sequenced by immunoSEQ multiplex PCR; TCRdb stores in-frame clones only, minus some. The table lists about 9,300 clones, more than 75% of them singletons. Findings and caveats of the study: Every T-cell large granular lymphocyte leukemia patient had at least one immunodominant TCR beta clonotype. Clonal expansion was inferred from other time points because no sample existed at each clone's first appearance. Treatment regimens differed across patients between samplings.

For this clone: The target antigen is unknown.

This CDR3 spans 16 amino acids. J was trimmed by 6 bases and V by 0 bases; bases with no gene match: 10. Germline values: CDR1 LGHNA, CDR2 YSLEER. This chain links TRBV4-3 with TRBJ2-7, with 8 bases lining up with TRBD1. The specimen was peripheral blood mononuclear cells. This clonotype was sampled from a man at least 80 years old with T-cell large granular lymphocyte leukemia. Some clones in this sample may be carry-over from other donors' samples. This CDR3 reads CASSQDLGQGAREQYF. The CDR3 DNA reads TGCGCCAGCAGCCAAGATCTAGGGCAGGGGGCTCGCGAGCAGTACTTC.